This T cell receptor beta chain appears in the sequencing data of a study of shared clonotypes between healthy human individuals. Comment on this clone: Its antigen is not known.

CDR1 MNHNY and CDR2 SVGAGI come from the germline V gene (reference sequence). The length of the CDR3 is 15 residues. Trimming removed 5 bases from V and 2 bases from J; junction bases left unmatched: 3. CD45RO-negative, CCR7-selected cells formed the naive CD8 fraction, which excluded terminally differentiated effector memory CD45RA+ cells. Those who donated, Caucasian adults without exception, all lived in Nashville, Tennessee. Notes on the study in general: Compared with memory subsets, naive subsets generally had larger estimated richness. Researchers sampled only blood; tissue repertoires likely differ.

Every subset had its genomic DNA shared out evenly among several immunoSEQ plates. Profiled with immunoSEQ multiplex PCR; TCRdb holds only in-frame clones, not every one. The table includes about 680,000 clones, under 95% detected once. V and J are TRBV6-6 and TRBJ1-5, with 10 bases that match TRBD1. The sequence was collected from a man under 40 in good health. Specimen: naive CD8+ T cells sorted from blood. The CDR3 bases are TGTGCCAGCAGTCACGGGACAGGGGGCAATCAGCCCCAGCATTTT. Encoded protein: CASSHGTGGNQPQHF.